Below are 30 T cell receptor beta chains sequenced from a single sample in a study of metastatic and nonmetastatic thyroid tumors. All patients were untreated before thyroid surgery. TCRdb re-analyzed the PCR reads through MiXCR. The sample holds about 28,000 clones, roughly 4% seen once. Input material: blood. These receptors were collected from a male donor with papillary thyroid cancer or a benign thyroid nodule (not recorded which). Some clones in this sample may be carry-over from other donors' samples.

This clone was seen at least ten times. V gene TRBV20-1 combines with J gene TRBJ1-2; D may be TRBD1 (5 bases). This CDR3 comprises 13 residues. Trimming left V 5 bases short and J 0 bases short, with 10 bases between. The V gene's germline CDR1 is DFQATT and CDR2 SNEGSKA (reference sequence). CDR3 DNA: TGCAGTGCTCCGGACACCTCTAACTATGGCTACACCTTC. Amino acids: CSAPDTSNYGYTF.

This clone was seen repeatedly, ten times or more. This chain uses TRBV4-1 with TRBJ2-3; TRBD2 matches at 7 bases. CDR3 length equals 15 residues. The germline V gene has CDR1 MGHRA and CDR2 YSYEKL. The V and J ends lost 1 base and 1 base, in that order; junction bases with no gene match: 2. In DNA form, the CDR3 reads TGCGCCAGCAGCCAAGGGCTAGCGGGCACAGATACGCAGTATTTT. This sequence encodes CASSQGLAGTDTQYF.

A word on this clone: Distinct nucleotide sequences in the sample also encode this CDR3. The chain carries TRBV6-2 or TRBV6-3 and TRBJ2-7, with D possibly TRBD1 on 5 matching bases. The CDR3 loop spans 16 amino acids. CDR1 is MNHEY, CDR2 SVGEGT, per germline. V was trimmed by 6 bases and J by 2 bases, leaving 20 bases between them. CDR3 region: CASSLLPEDTAYEQYF. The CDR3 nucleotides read TGTGCCAGCAGCCTGCTCCCTGAGGACACGGCCTACGAGCAGTACTTC.

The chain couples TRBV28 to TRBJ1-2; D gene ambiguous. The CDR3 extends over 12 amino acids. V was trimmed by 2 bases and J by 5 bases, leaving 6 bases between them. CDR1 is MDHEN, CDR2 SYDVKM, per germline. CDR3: CASSLEGYGYTF. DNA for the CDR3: TGTGCCAGCAGTTTAGAGGGTTATGGCTACACCTTC.

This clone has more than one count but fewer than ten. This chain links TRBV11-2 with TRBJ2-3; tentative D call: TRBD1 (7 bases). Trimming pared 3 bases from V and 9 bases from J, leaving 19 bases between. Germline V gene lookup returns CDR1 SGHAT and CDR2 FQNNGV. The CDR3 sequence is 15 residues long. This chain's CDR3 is CASSFDRDAGQTQYF. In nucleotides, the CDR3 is TGTGCCAGCAGCTTCGACCGGGACGCGGGACAGACGCAGTATTTT.

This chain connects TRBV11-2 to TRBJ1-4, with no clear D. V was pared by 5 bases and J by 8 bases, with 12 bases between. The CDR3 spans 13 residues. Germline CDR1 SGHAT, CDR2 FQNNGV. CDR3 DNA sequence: TGTGCCAGCAGCGCCGTGTTATCGGAAAAACTGTTTTTT. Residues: CASSAVLSEKLFF.

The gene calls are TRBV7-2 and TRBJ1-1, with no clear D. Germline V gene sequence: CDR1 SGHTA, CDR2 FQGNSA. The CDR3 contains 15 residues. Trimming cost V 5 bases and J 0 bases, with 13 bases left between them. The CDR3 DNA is TGTGCCAGCAGCGTAGACATAGCTTTGAACACTGAAGCTTTCTTT. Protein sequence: CASSVDIALNTEAFF.

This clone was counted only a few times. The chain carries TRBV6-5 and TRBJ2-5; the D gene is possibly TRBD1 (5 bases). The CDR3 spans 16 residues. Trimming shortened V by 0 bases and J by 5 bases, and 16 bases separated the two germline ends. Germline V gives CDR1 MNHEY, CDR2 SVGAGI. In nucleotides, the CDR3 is TGTGCCAGCAGTTACTCGATCGCAGGGAAGGGCGAGACCCAGTACTTC. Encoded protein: CASSYSIAGKGETQYF.

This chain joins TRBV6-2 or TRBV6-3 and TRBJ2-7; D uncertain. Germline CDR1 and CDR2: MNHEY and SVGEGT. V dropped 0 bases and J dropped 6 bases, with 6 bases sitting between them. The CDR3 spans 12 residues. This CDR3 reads CASSYSGREQYF. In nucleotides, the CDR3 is TGTGCCAGCAGTTACTCAGGGCGCGAGCAGTACTTC.

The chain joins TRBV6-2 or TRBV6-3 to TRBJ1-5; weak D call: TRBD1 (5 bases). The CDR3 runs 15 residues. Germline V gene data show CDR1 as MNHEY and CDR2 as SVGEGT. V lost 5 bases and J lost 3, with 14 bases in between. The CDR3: CASSQMWGFNQPQHF. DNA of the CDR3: TGTGCCAGCAGTCAAATGTGGGGGTTCAATCAGCCCCAGCATTTT.

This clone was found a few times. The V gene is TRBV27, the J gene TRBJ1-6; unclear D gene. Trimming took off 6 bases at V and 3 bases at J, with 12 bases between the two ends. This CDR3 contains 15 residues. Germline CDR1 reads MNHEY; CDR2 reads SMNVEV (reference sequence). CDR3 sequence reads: CASRVDIGYNSPLHF. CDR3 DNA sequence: TGTGCCAGCAGGGTAGACATCGGCTATAATTCACCCCTCCACTTT.

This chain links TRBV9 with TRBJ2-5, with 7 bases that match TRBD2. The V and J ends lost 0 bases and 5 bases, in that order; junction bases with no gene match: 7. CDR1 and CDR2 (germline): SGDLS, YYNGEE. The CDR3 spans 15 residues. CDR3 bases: TGTGCCAGCAGCGTAGGGACTAGTCGGACGGAGACCCAGTACTTC. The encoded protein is CASSVGTSRTETQYF.

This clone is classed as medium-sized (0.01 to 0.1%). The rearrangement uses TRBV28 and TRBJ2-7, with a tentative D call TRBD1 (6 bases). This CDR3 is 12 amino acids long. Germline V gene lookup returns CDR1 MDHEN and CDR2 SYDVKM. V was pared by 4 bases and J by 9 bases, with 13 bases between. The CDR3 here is CASSYGQSRQYF. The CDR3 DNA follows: TGTGCCAGCAGTTACGGACAGTCCCGGCAGTACTTC. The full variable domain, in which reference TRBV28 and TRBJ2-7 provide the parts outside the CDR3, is DVKVTQSSRYLVKRTGEKVFLECVQDMDHENMFWYRQDPGLGLRLIYFSYDVKMKEKGDIPEGYSVSREKKERFSLILESASTNQTSMYLCASSYGQSRQYFGPGTRLTVT.

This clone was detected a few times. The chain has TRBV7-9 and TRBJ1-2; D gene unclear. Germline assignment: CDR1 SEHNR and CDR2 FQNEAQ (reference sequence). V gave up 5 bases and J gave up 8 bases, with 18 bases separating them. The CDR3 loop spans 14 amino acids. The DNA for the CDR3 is TGTGCCAGCAGCCTAGAGATCGGGCGCGGGGGCTACACCTTC. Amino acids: CASSLEIGRGGYTF.

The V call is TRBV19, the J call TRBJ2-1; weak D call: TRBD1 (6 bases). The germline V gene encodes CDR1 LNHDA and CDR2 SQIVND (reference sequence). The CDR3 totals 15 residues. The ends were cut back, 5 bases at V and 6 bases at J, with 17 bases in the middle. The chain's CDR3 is CASSVTGSAANEQFF. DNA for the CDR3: TGTGCCAGTAGTGTTACAGGGTCCGCAGCCAATGAGCAGTTCTTC.

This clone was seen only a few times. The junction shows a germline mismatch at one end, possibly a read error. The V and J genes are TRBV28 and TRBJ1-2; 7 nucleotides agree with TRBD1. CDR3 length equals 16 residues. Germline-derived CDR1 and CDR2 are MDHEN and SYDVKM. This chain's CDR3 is CASSFTPGKGAFGYAF. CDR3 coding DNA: TGTGCCAGCAGTTTCACCCCCGGGAAGGGGGCTTTTGGCTACGCCTTC.

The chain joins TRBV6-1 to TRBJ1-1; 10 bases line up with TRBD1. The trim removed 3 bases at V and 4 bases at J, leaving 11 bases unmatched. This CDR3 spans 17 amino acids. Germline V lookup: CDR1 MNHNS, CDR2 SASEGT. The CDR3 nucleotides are TGTGCCAGCAGTGAGTGGACAGGGGGTATTCGGTGCACTGAAGCTTTCTTT. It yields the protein CASSEWTGGIRCTEAFF.

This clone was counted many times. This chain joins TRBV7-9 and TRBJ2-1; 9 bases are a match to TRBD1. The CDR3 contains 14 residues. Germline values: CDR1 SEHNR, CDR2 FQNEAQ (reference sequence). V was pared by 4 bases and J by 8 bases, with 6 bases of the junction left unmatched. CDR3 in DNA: TGTGCCAGCAGCTCCTGGACAGGGGTTCATGAGCAGTTCTTC. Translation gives CASSSWTGVHEQFF.

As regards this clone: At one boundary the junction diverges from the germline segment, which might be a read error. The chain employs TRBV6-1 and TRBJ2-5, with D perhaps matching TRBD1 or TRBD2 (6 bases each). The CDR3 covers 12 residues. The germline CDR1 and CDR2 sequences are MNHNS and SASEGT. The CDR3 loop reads CVSSPGEETHYF. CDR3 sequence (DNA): TGTGTCAGCAGTCCAGGGGAGGAGACCCATTACTTC.

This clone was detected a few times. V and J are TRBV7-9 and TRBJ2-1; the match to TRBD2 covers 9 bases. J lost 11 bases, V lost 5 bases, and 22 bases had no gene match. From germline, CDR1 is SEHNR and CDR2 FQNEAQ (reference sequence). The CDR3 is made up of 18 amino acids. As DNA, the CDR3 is TGTGCCAGCAGCCCACGCTGGGGGACTAGCCTTCCCCGAGGTAAGCAGTTCTTC. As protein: CASSPRWGTSLPRGKQFF.

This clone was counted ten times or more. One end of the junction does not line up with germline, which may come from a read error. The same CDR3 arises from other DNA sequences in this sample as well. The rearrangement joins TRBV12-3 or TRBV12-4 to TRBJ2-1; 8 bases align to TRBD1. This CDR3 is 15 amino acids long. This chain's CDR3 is CASSPTGADYNEQFF. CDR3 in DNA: TGTGCCAGCAGTCCGACAGGGGCAGACTACAATGAGCAGTTCTTT.

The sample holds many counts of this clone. The CDR3 is CSVRTGALQEAQYF. In DNA form, the CDR3 reads TGCAGCGTTAGGACAGGGGCCCTCCAAGAAGCGCAGTATTTT. V and J are TRBV29-1 and TRBJ2-3; TRBD1 aligns across 9 bases. Per the germline V gene, CDR1 is SQVTM and CDR2 is ANQGSEA. The J segment lost 10 bases and the V segment lost 5 bases, leaving 13 bases of the junction unmatched. The CDR3 loop spans 14 amino acids.

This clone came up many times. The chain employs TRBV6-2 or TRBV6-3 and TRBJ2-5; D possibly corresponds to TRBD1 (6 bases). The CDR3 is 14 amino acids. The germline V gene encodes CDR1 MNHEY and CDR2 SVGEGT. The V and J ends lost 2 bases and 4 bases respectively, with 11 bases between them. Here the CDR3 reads CASSYGTTRETQYF. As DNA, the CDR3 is TGTGCCAGCAGTTACGGGACAACGAGAGAGACCCAGTACTTC.

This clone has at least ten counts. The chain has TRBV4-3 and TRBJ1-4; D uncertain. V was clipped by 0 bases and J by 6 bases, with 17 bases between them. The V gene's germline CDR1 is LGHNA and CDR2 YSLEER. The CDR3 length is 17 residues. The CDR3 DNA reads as TGCGCCAGCAGCCAAGATCCAGTTCCGGGATTAGATGAAAAACTGTTTTTT. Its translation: CASSQDPVPGLDEKLFF.

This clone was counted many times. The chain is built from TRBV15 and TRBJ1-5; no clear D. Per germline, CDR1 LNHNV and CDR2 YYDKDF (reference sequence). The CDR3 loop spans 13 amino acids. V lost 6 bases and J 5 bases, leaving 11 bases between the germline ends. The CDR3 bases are TGTGCCACCAGAGATCCGTTAGATCAGCCCCAGCATTTT. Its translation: CATRDPLDQPQHF.

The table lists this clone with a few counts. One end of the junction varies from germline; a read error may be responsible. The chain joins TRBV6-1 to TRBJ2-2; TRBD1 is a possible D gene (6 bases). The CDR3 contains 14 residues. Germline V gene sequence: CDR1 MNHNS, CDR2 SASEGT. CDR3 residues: CAGTSGVEFGELFF. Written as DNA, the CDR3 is TGTGCCGGCACCTCAGGGGTTGAATTCGGGGAGTTGTTTTTT.

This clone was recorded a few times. This CDR3 reads CASSQPGRGADTQYF. The CDR3 coding sequence is TGTGCCAGCAGCCAACCCGGGCGGGGCGCAGATACGCAGTATTTT. J is TRBJ2-3 and V is TRBV4-2; D possibly corresponds to TRBD2 (6 bases). The CDR3 is made up of 15 amino acids. The germline V gene has CDR1 LGHNA and CDR2 YNFKEQ. Trimming removed 2 bases from V and 4 bases from J, with 13 bases in between.

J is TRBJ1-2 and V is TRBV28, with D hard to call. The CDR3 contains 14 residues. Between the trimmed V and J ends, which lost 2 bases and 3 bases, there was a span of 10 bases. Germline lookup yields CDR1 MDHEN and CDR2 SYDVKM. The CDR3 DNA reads TGTGCCAGCAGTTTAGTGGGCAGTGACTATGGCTACACCTTC. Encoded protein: CASSLVGSDYGYTF.

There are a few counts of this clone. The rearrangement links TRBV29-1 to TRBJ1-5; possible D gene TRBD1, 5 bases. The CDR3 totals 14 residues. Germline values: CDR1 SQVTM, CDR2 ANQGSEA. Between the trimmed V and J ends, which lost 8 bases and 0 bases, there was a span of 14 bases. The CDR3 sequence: CSFGGPYSNQPQHF. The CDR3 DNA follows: TGCAGCTTTGGGGGTCCCTATAGCAATCAGCCCCAGCATTTT. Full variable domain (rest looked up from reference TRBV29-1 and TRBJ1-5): SAVISQKPSRDICQRGTSLTIQCQVDSQVTMMFWYRQQPGQSLTLIATANQGSEATYESGFVIDKFPISRPNLTFSTLTVSNMSPEDSSIYLCSFGGPYSNQPQHFGDGTRLSIL.

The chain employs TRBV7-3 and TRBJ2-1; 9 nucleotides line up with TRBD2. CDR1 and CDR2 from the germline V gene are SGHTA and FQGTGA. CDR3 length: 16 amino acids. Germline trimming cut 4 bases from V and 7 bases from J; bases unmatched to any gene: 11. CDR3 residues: CASSSRTSEVHNEQFF. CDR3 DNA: TGTGCCAGCAGCTCGCGGACTAGCGAAGTACATAATGAGCAGTTCTTC.